Listed below are T cell receptor beta chains from one sample, sequenced in a study of cytomegalovirus exposure and HLA in healthy donors. Assay: immunoSEQ multiplex PCR; the TCRdb copy retains only in-frame clones and omits some. Among 100,000 to 120,000 clones, around 80% were seen once, and the ten largest hold less than 7.5%. The sample was PBMCs. The receptors here all came from a man between 25 and 39 years old in good health and CMV-seropositive. Each CDR3 is given with its conserved first and last residue. The D gene is left open where the match is weak. A row's size may be missing; if present it is once, few, many or a size class.

clone_size j_call v_call d_call cdr3_aa cdr3_nt
NA TRBJ2-7 TRBV5-6 TRBD2 CASYVREDEQYF TGTGCCAGCTACGTCCGGGAGGACGAGCAGTACTTC
few TRBJ2-7 TRBV4-3 TRBD1 CASSQAPGQGAAEQYF TGCGCCAGCAGCCAAGCTCCTGGACAGGGGGCGGCCGAGCAGTACTTC
NA TRBJ1-1 TRBV7-6 NA CASSLGPPGEMTEAFF TGTGCCAGCAGCTTAGGGCCCCCAGGGGAAATGACTGAAGCTTTCTTT
once TRBJ1-2 TRBV10-3 NA CAISDAGAPNYGYTF TGTGCCATCAGTGACGCGGGGGCTCCTAACTATGGCTACACCTTC
NA TRBJ2-3 TRBV4-2 TRBD2 CASSQGTSGGAGDTQYF TGTGCCAGCAGCCAAGGGACTAGCGGGGGGGCTGGAGATACGCAGTATTTT
NA TRBJ1-1 TRBV2 NA CASSSSLQATTEAFF TGTGCCAGCAGTTCCTCTTTGCAGGCCACCACTGAAGCTTTCTTT
NA TRBJ2-3 TRBV11-2 TRBD2 CASSLDGLAGEYTDTQYF TGTGCCAGCAGCTTAGACGGGTTAGCGGGGGAATACACAGATACGCAGTATTTT
NA TRBJ1-4 TRBV28 TRBD1 CASSPPGTGVEKLFF TGTGCCAGCAGTCCCCCGGGGACAGGGGTCGAAAAACTGTTTTTT
NA TRBJ2-5 TRBV5-6 TRBD2 CASSSLAGVQETQYF TGTGCCAGCAGCTCCCTAGCGGGGGTCCAAGAGACCCAGTACTTC
NA TRBJ2-7 TRBV29-1 TRBD2 CSVGLAVSSYEQYF TGCAGCGTAGGACTAGCGGTCTCTTCCTACGAGCAGTACTTC
NA TRBJ2-3 TRBV14 NA CASSQSLQATDTQYF TGTGCCAGCAGCCAAAGCTTACAGGCCACAGATACGCAGTATTTT
NA TRBJ1-1 TRBV5-4 TRBD1 CASSLRGPNTEAFF TGTGCCAGCAGCTTGAGGGGGCCGAACACTGAAGCTTTCTTT
NA TRBJ2-7 TRBV11-3 NA CASSPIQGLVYEQYF TGTGCCAGCAGCCCGATTCAGGGGTTGGTCTACGAGCAGTACTTC
NA TRBJ2-1 TRBV12-5 NA CASAFSRQEQFF TGTGCTAGTGCCTTTTCGAGACAGGAGCAGTTCTTC
NA TRBJ2-1 TRBV4-3 NA CASSQDLPGGETNNEQFF TGCGCCAGCAGCCAAGATCTCCCCGGCGGGGAGACAAACAATGAGCAGTTCTTC
NA TRBJ1-2 TRBV5-5 TRBD1 CASSLGQGYYGYTF TGTGCCAGCAGCTTGGGACAGGGGTACTATGGCTACACCTTC
NA TRBJ2-7 TRBV5-1 NA CASAVGQRPYEQYF TGCGCCAGCGCTGTTGGGCAGAGACCTTACGAGCAGTACTTC
few TRBJ2-1 TRBV5-1 TRBD2 CASSTAGAGGPHEQFF TGCGCCAGCAGCACGGCCGGGGCGGGGGGGCCGCATGAGCAGTTCTTC
NA TRBJ1-5 TRBV7-2 NA CASSLNGVHQPQHF TGTGCCAGCAGCTTAAACGGGGTTCACCAGCCCCAGCATTTT
NA TRBJ2-5 TRBV5-1 TRBD1 CASSLGTGGPETQYF TGCGCCAGCAGCTTAGGTACAGGGGGTCCGGAGACCCAGTACTTC
once TRBJ1-5 TRBV27 TRBD1 CASSLGQGNQPQHF TGTGCCAGCAGTTTAGGACAGGGGAATCAGCCCCAGCATTTT
NA TRBJ2-6 TRBV5-1 TRBD1 CASSLQGARGANVLTF TGCGCCAGCAGCTTGCAGGGGGCGAGGGGGGCCAACGTCCTGACTTTC
NA TRBJ2-5 TRBV7-9 NA CASRQGFGHDEDQETQYF TGTGCCAGCAGACAGGGCTTTGGGCACGATGAGGACCAAGAGACCCAGTACTTC
NA TRBJ2-5 TRBV6-5 NA CASSVSARETQYF TGTGCCAGCAGTGTCTCTGCACGGGAGACCCAGTACTTC
NA TRBJ2-7 TRBV6-5 NA CASSYKRRGHYEQYF TGTGCCAGCAGTTACAAACGAAGGGGACACTACGAGCAGTACTTC
NA TRBJ1-6 TRBV18 TRBD1 CASSPNRQGGSPLHF TGTGCCAGCTCACCAAACCGACAGGGGGGCTCACCCCTCCACTTT
NA TRBJ1-5 TRBV6-6 NA CASSQDTESSNQPQHF TGTGCCAGCAGTCAAGACACAGAATCTAGCAATCAGCCCCAGCATTTT